The 22 T cell receptor beta chains below were found in one sample sequenced in a study of blood T cells in healthy people across ages. Next came a second PCR, run for roughly 6 to 11 cycles, which used a sample-barcoded 5' primer along with a J-beta primer mix. TCRdb ran MiXCR on the 5' RACE reads and lists one entry per CDR3 protein. The table lists about 1,500,000 distinct CDR3 sequences, approximately 30% of them singletons. Sequenced sample: blood. The receptors come from a woman under 40 in good health.

This clonotype appeared many times. Here the CDR3 reads CSAPLVAGAETQYF. CDR3 nucleotides: TGCAGTGCTCCCCTCGTAGCGGGGGCAGAGACCCAGTACTTC. The V call is TRBV20-1, the J call TRBJ2-5, with 9 positions matching TRBD2. V lost 5 bases to trimming and J lost 4 bases; unmatched junction nucleotides: 8. The V gene's germline CDR1 is DFQATT and CDR2 SNEGSKA (reference sequence). CDR3 length: 14 residues.

The chain recombines TRBV2 with TRBJ2-1, with unresolved D. Germline V lookup: CDR1 SNHLY, CDR2 FYNNEI. The CDR3 is 12 amino acids. V was clipped by 6 bases and J by 9 bases, with 12 bases between them. CDR3 residues: CASRGWGPEQFF. Here the CDR3 DNA reads TGTGCCAGCAGGGGTTGGGGTCCTGAGCAGTTCTTC. Variable domain in full (rest from reference TRBV2 and TRBJ2-1): EPEVTQTPSHQVTQMGQEVILRCVPISNHLYFYWYRQILGQKVEFLVSFYNNEISEKSEIFDDQFSVERPDGSNFTLKIRSTKLEDSAMYFCASRGWGPEQFFGPGTRLTVL.

Only a few counts were recorded for this clonotype. This sequence joins TRBV5-1 and TRBJ2-6, with D possibly matching TRBD2 (5 bases). The CDR3 consists of 15 residues. Trimming took 2 bases from V and 4 from J, leaving 10 bases between them. The V gene's germline CDR1 is SGHRS and CDR2 YFSETQ. Here the CDR3 reads CASSFRTSGANVLTF. The CDR3 DNA sequence: TGCGCCAGCAGCTTCCGGACTTCGGGGGCCAACGTCCTGACTTTC.

The V and J genes are TRBV11-2 and TRBJ1-2; D is possibly TRBD1 (6 bases). The V and J ends lost 1 base and 6 bases respectively, with 15 bases between them. Germline assignment: CDR1 SGHAT and CDR2 FQNNGV. The CDR3 contains 15 residues. The CDR3 DNA reads TGTGCCAGCAGCTTAGTAGGCGGGGGGCTGGATGGCTACACCTTC. Protein product: CASSLVGGGLDGYTF.

This clonotype occurred many times. J is TRBJ1-4 and V is TRBV6-2 or TRBV6-3; perhaps TRBD1 as D (6 bases). The germline V gene encodes CDR1 MNHEY and CDR2 SVGEGT. The CDR3 length is 15 residues. V lost 5 bases and J 1 base, leaving 11 bases between the germline ends. CDR3 protein: CASSRQGRTNEKLFF. For the CDR3, the DNA is TGTGCCAGCAGTCGCCAGGGGAGAACTAATGAAAAACTGTTTTTT.

This clonotype has only a few counts. The CDR3 DNA is TGTGCTAGTGGTTTTGAGCAAAGCACAGATACGCAGTATTTT. The encoded protein is CASGFEQSTDTQYF. This sequence joins TRBV12-5 and TRBJ2-3; D not certain. CDR3 length: 14 residues. Trimming removed 3 bases at V and 0 bases at J, with 7 bases between. Germline assignment: CDR1 LGHNT and CDR2 FRNRAP.

At least ten counts were recorded for this clonotype. The V call is TRBV28, the J call TRBJ1-1; D is unresolved. Germline assignment: CDR1 MDHEN and CDR2 SYDVKM. CDR3 length: 13 amino acids. V was cut by 5 bases and J by 7 bases, with 14 bases left in between. The CDR3 loop reads CASSAPSRVEAFF. The CDR3 nucleotides are TGTGCCAGCAGTGCCCCCAGTCGAGTTGAAGCTTTCTTT.

This chain links TRBV20-1 with TRBJ2-3, with 14 bases that match TRBD2. Trimming took 3 bases from V and 3 from J; bases not matched to a gene: 14. The CDR3 spans 19 residues. The germline CDR1 and CDR2 sequences are DFQATT and SNEGSKA (reference sequence). This CDR3 is CSARGLAGRLAGGTDTQYF. CDR3 DNA: TGCAGTGCTAGGGGACTAGCGGGGAGACTAGCGGGGGGGACAGATACGCAGTATTTT.

This clonotype was counted only a few times. V and J are TRBV3-1 and TRBJ1-2, with D tentatively TRBD1 (6 bases). This CDR3 region has 15 residues. V was pared by 0 bases and J by 2 bases, with 10 bases between. The germline V gene encodes CDR1 LGHDT and CDR2 YNNKEL (reference sequence). CDR3: CASSQDPGTNYGYTF. CDR3 nucleotides: TGTGCCAGCAGCCAAGATCCAGGGACAAACTATGGCTACACCTTC. The complete variable domain, with remaining parts taken from reference TRBV3-1 and TRBJ1-2, reads DTAVSQTPKYLVTQMGNDKSIKCEQNLGHDTMYWYKQDSKKFLKIMFSYNNKELIINETVPNRFSPKSPDKAHLNLHINSLELGDSAVYFCASSQDPGTNYGYTFGSGTRLTVV.

This chain joins TRBV29-1 and TRBJ2-3; D is unresolved. V shed 3 bases and J shed 2 bases, with 9 bases lying between them. From germline, CDR1 is SQVTM and CDR2 ANQGSEA. The CDR3 covers 13 residues. The CDR3 DNA reads TGCAGCGTTGAGGGCCCTGACACAGATACGCAGTATTTT. Translating it yields CSVEGPDTDTQYF.

This clonotype has just a few counts. The rearrangement uses TRBV20-1 and TRBJ1-1; D perhaps matches TRBD1 (5 bases). CDR1 and CDR2 from the germline V gene are DFQATT and SNEGSKA (reference sequence). CDR3 length: 13 residues. Trimming removed 6 bases at V and 2 bases at J, with 13 bases between. The CDR3 sequence is CSAPPGANTEAFF. In DNA form, the CDR3 reads TGCAGTGCGCCCCCCGGGGCCAACACTGAAGCTTTCTTT.

The chain joins TRBV6-6 to TRBJ2-5, with a tentative D call TRBD1 (6 bases). V was shortened by 6 bases and J by 1 base, with 15 bases between the two germline ends. Looked up from germline, CDR1 is MNHNY and CDR2 is SVGAGI (reference sequence). This CDR3 has 15 residues. The CDR3 protein is CASSLFLDSQETQYF. The CDR3 bases are TGTGCCAGCAGCCTGTTTTTGGACAGCCAAGAGACCCAGTACTTC.

The table lists this clonotype with a few counts. This chain joins TRBV20-1 and TRBJ2-1, with TRBD2 as a possible D gene (6 bases). The CDR3 has 14 amino acids. V dropped 0 bases and J dropped 5 bases, with 11 bases sitting between them. The germline V gene encodes CDR1 DFQATT and CDR2 SNEGSKA (reference sequence). CDR3 region: CSARDGGKNNEQFF. CDR3 coding DNA: TGCAGTGCTAGAGATGGCGGGAAGAACAATGAGCAGTTCTTC.

Worth noting for this clonotype: A much larger clone is a single base away; this may be a read error. V and J are TRBV3-1 and TRBJ1-2; maybe TRBD1 (6 bases). CDR3 length: 15 amino acids. Germline-derived CDR1 and CDR2 are LGHDT and YNNKEL (reference sequence). With 4 bases removed from V and 2 bases from J, the gap between germline ends came to 14 bases. The CDR3: CASSPGPGGNYGYTF. The CDR3 nucleotides read TGTGCCAGCAGCCCGGGACCTGGGGGCAACTATGGCTACACCTTC.

This chain connects TRBV4-2 to TRBJ2-3, with D unresolved. CDR3 length equals 16 residues. The germline V gene encodes CDR1 LGHNA and CDR2 YNFKEQ. The V end was cut by 1 base, the J end by 1 base, with 12 bases between. In nucleotides, the CDR3 is TGTGCCAGCAGCCAAGGGTCCGACACGCGCACAGATACGCAGTATTTT. Its protein is CASSQGSDTRTDTQYF.

This clonotype was recorded many times. The chain couples TRBV10-3 to TRBJ2-1, with 8 bases that match TRBD2. V lost 4 bases to trimming and J lost 8 bases; unmatched junction nucleotides: 10. Germline CDR1 is ENHRY and CDR2 is SYGVKD. CDR3 length: 15 amino acids. The CDR3 region is CAISGLSGLVDEQFF. The CDR3 bases are TGTGCCATCAGTGGATTGTCGGGACTAGTTGATGAGCAGTTCTTC.

The chain couples TRBV5-1 to TRBJ2-7; 12 bases line up with TRBD1. Germline V gene data show CDR1 as SGHRS and CDR2 as YFSETQ. CDR3 length: 15 residues. The J segment lost 7 bases and the V segment lost 4 bases, leaving 9 bases of the junction unmatched. The CDR3 bases are TGCGCCAGCAGCGGACCCGGGACAGGGGGCTGGGAGCAGTACTTC. Residues: CASSGPGTGGWEQYF.

This clonotype was observed many times. This chain uses TRBV6-5 with TRBJ2-5; D remains ambiguous. V was clipped by 5 bases and J by 9 bases, with 13 bases between them. The germline CDR1 and CDR2 sequences are MNHEY and SVGAGI. The CDR3 totals 12 residues. The CDR3 region is CASSDDLMAQYF. In DNA, the CDR3 is TGTGCCAGCAGTGACGACCTCATGGCCCAGTACTTC.

The gene calls are TRBV5-1 and TRBJ1-4, with D uncertain. Germline values: CDR1 SGHRS, CDR2 YFSETQ. The CDR3 is 15 residues long. The V gene lost 5 bases and the J gene lost 4 bases, with 15 bases spanning the gap. The CDR3 DNA reads as TGCGCCAGCAGGTTTGGTAGTTGGAGTAATGAAAAACTGTTTTTT. This codes for CASRFGSWSNEKLFF.

The V gene is TRBV5-1, the J gene TRBJ1-2; D is possibly TRBD1 (6 bases). CDR1 and CDR2 from the germline V gene are SGHRS and YFSETQ. Trimming stripped 5 bases from V and 8 bases from J, with 25 bases between. The CDR3 is 16 amino acids. The CDR3 loop reads CASRPGAGVRIGGYTF. CDR3 coding DNA: TGCGCCAGCAGACCCGGGGCAGGGGTCCGAATCGGCGGCTACACCTTC.

The J gene is TRBJ2-5, the V gene TRBV7-2, with 9 bases that match TRBD1. The end of the DNA is better explained by TRBJ2-7, so the J call may be wrong. The CDR3 is made up of 16 amino acids. Germline loops: CDR1 SGHTA, CDR2 FQGNSA. Written as DNA, the CDR3 is TGTGCCAGCAGCTTAGGCACGGGACAGGGCTTATTCGAGCAGTACTTC. It translates to CASSLGTGQGLFEQYF.

This clonotype was seen a handful of times. The V gene is TRBV7-2, the J gene TRBJ1-1, with no clear D. In germline, CDR1 is SGHTA, CDR2 FQGNSA. The CDR3 spans 13 residues. Trimming removed 6 bases at V and 0 bases at J, with 8 bases between. CDR3 DNA sequence: TGTGCCAGCAGGCTGGTACTGAACACTGAAGCTTTCTTT. Residues: CASRLVLNTEAFF.